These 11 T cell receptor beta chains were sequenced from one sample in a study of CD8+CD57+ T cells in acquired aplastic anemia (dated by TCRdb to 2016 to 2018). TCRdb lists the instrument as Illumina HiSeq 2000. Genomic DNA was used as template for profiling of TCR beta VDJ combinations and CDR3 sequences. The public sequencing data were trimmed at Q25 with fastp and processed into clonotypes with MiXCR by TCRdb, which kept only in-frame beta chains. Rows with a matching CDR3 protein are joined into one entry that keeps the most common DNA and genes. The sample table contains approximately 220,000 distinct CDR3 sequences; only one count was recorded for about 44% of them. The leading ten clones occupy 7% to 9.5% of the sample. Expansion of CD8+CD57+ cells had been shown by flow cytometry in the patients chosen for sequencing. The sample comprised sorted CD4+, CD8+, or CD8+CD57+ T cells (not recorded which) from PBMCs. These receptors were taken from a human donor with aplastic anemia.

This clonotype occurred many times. The CDR3 region is CASSAKMNTEAFF. CDR3 DNA sequence: TGTGCCAGCAGCGCAAAGATGAACACTGAAGCTTTCTTT. This rearrangement joins TRBV9 to TRBJ1-1; the D is unclear. The germline gives CDR1 SGDLS, CDR2 YYNGEE. CDR3 length equals 13 residues. The V end lost 3 bases, the J end lost 0 bases, and 6 bases lay between the germline ends.

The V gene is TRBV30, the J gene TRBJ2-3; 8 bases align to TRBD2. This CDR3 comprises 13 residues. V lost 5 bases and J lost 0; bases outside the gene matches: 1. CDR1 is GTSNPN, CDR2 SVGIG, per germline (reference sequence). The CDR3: CAWSSGSTDTQYF. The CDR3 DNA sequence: TGTGCCTGGTCTAGCGGGAGCACAGATACGCAGTATTTT.

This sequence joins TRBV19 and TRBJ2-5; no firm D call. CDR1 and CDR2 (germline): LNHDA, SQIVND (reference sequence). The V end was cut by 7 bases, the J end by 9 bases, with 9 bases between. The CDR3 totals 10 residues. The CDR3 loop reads CASNDQPQYF. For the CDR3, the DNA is TGTGCCAGTAACGATCAGCCCCAGTACTTC.

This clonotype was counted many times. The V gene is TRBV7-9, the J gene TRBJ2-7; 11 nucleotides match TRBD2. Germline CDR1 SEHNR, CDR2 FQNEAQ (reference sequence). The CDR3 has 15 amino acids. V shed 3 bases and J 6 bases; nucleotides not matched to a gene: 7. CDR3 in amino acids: CASSLSTSGRSEQYF. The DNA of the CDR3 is TGTGCCAGCAGCTTGTCTACTAGCGGGAGATCCGAGCAGTACTTC.

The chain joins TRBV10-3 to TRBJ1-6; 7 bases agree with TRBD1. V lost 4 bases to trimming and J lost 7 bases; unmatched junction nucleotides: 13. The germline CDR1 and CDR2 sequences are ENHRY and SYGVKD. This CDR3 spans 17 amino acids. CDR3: CAISGEMGTVSNSPLHF. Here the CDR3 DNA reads TGTGCCATCAGTGGCGAGATGGGGACAGTCAGCAATTCACCCCTCCACTTT.

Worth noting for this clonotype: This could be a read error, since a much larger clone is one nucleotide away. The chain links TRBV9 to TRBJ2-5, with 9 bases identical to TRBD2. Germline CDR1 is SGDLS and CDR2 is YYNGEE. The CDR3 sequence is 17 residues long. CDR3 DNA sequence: TGTGCCAGCAGCGTAGCTACGAGCGGGGGGTTTGGAGAGGCCCAGTACTTC. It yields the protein CASSVATSGGFGEAQYF.

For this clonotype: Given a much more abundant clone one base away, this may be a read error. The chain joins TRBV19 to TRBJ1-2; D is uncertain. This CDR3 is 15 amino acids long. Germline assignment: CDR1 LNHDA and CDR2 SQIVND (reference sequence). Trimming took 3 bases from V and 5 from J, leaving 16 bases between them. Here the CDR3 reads CASSIPVEKIYGYTF. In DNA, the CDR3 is TGTGCCAGTAGTATCCCCGTAGAAAAAATTTATGGCTACACCTTC.

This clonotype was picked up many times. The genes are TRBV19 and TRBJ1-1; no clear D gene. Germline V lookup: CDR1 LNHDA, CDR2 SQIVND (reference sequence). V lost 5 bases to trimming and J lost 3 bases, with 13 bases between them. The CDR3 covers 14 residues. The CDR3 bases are TGTGCCAGTAGTCTAGGTCGGACTTACACTGAAGCTTTCTTT. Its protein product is CASSLGRTYTEAFF.

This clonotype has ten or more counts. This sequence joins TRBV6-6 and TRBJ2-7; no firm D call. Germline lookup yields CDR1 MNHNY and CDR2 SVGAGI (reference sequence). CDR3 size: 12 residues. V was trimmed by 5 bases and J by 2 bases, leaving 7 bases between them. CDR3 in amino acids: CASSTAPYEQYF. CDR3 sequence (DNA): TGTGCCAGCAGTACGGCCCCCTACGAGCAGTACTTC.

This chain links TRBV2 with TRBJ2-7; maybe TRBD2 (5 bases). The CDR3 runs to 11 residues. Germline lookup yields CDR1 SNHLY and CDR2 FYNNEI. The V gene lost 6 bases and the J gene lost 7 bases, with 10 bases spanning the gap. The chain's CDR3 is CASSLANEQYF. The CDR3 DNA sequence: TGTGCCAGCAGCCTAGCAAATGAGCAGTACTTC.

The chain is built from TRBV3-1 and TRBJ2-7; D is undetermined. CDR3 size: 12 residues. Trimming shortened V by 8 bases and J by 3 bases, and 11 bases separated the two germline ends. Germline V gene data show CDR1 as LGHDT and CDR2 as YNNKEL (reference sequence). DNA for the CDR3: TGTGCCAGCCGATGGGAAGGCTACGAGCAGTACTTC. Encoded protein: CASRWEGYEQYF.